A single sample gave rise to the 30 T cell receptor beta chains below, sequenced in a study of PD-1 blockade in classical Hodgkin lymphoma. No patient escaped relapse after autologous stem cell transplantation, and brentuximab vedotin exposure varied. This table comes from immunoSEQ multiplex PCR, and its TCRdb copy is limited to in-frame clones, with some not included. This table holds about 100,000 clones, approximately 80% found once. The sample in question was peripheral blood mononuclear cells (PBMCs), obtained at baseline. All receptors derive from a human donor with classical Hodgkin lymphoma.

The V call is TRBV2, the J call TRBJ2-2, with D unresolved. CDR3 length: 14 residues. Germline lookup yields CDR1 SNHLY and CDR2 FYNNEI. V shed 7 bases and J shed 0 bases, with 9 bases lying between them. The CDR3 region is CASKRIANTGELFF. The CDR3 coding sequence is TGTGCCAGCAAAAGGATAGCGAACACCGGGGAGCTGTTTTTT.

This rearrangement joins TRBV7-8 to TRBJ1-3; D gene uncertain. CDR1 and CDR2 from the germline V gene are SGHVS and FQNEAQ. The length of the CDR3 is 15 residues. V was cut by 0 bases and J by 2 bases, with 8 bases left in between. The CDR3 here is CASSLALRAGNTIYF. The CDR3 bases are TGTGCCAGCAGCTTAGCCCTCCGCGCTGGAAACACCATATATTTT.

The chain joins TRBV11-1 to TRBJ2-2, with D tentatively TRBD1 (5 bases). Trimming removed 5 bases from V and 1 base from J, with 8 bases in between. The germline CDR1 and CDR2 sequences are SGHAT and FQDESV (reference sequence). This CDR3 has 14 amino acids. The chain's CDR3 is CASSPQGNTGELFF. The DNA for the CDR3 is TGTGCCAGCAGCCCTCAGGGGAACACCGGGGAGCTGTTTTTT.

V usage is TRBV2 and J usage is TRBJ1-1; 7 bases fit TRBD1. The CDR3 is made up of 12 amino acids. Germline trimming cut 6 bases from V and 6 bases from J; bases unmatched to any gene: 4. Per the germline V gene, CDR1 is SNHLY and CDR2 is FYNNEI. The CDR3, as DNA: TGTGCCAGCAGGGGGGACAGCGCTGAAGCTTTCTTT. Protein: CASRGDSAEAFF. Based on the CDR3 plus reference TRBV2 and TRBJ1-1, the full variable domain is EPEVTQTPSHQVTQMGQEVILRCVPISNHLYFYWYRQILGQKVEFLVSFYNNEISEKSEIFDDQFSVERPDGSNFTLKIRSTKLEDSAMYFCASRGDSAEAFFGQGTRLTVV.

The CDR3 loop is CASSVADGANYGYTF. The CDR3 DNA is TGTGCCAGCAGCGTAGCGGACGGAGCTAACTATGGCTACACCTTC. V usage is TRBV9 and J usage is TRBJ1-2; D uncertain. Germline V gene lookup returns CDR1 SGDLS and CDR2 YYNGEE. The V and J ends lost 0 bases and 0 bases respectively, with 9 bases between them. The CDR3 is 15 residues long.

The chain has TRBV19 and TRBJ1-3, with D unresolved. Germline CDR1 is LNHDA and CDR2 is SQIVND (reference sequence). The CDR3 length is 14 residues. Trimming shortened V by 7 bases and J by 0 bases, and 10 bases separated the two germline ends. This CDR3 is CASTAGSSGNTIYF. The CDR3 DNA reads as TGTGCCAGTACTGCGGGTAGCTCTGGAAACACCATATATTTT. Variable domain in full (rest from reference TRBV19 and TRBJ1-3): DGGITQSPKYLFRKEGQNVTLSCEQNLNHDAMYWYRQDPGQGLRLIYYSQIVNDFQKGDIAEGYSVSREKKESFPLTVTSAQKNPTAFYLCASTAGSSGNTIYFGEGSWLTVV.

The rearrangement joins TRBV5-4 to TRBJ2-1, with 9 bases matching TRBD1. CDR3 length: 15 amino acids. J lost 7 bases, V lost 5 bases, and 10 bases had no gene match. CDR1 and CDR2 from the germline V gene are SGHNT and YYREEE (reference sequence). CDR3 bases: TGTGCCAGCAGAAGGCCGGGACAGGGCGAAAATGAGCAGTTCTTC. It codes for CASRRPGQGENEQFF.

The chain joins TRBV6-1 to TRBJ2-2; TRBD2 matches at 11 bases. V shed 4 bases and J 5 bases; nucleotides not matched to a gene: 15. Germline lookup yields CDR1 MNHNS and CDR2 SASEGT. The CDR3 contains 19 residues. CDR3 DNA: TGTGCCAGCAGTGTCGTACTAGCGGGAGAGAGAGGGATGACCGGGGAGCTGTTTTTT. Translated: CASSVVLAGERGMTGELFF.

V and J are TRBV7-9 and TRBJ2-5; 7 bases line up with TRBD2. CDR1 SEHNR and CDR2 FQNEAQ come from the germline V gene (reference sequence). The CDR3 length is 14 residues. V shed 1 base, J shed 4 bases, and the junction held 3 bases outside the gene matches. CDR3 region: CASSLVSGGETQYF. In DNA form, the CDR3 reads TGTGCCAGCAGCTTAGTATCGGGGGGAGAGACCCAGTACTTC.

The chain couples TRBV27 to TRBJ2-6; D gene unclear. CDR3 length: 16 residues. Trimming shortened V by 0 bases and J by 3 bases, and 9 bases separated the two germline ends. Germline lookup yields CDR1 MNHEY and CDR2 SMNVEV (reference sequence). The CDR3 DNA sequence: TGTGCCAGCAGTTTATCGAATTTGGGTGGGGCCAACGTCCTGACTTTC. Translating it yields CASSLSNLGGANVLTF. Variable domain in full (rest from reference TRBV27 and TRBJ2-6): EAQVTQNPRYLITVTGKKLTVTCSQNMNHEYMSWYRQDPGLGLRQIYYSMNVEVTDKGDVPEGYKVSRKEKRNFPLILESPSPNQTSLYFCASSLSNLGGANVLTFGAGSRLTVL.

This clone was found once. The genes are TRBV28 and TRBJ2-7, with unresolved D. Germline assignment: CDR1 MDHEN and CDR2 SYDVKM. V was cut by 6 bases and J by 1 base, with 7 bases left in between. CDR3 length: 12 amino acids. The CDR3 nucleotides are TGTGCCAGCAGCCCGCGATCCTACGAGCAGTACTTC. Translated: CASSPRSYEQYF.

This clone is categorized as medium-sized. V and J are TRBV19 and TRBJ2-1, with D possibly being TRBD2 (5 bases). Trimming shortened V by 10 bases and J by 5 bases, and 9 bases separated the two germline ends. The germline V gene has CDR1 LNHDA and CDR2 SQIVND (reference sequence). This CDR3 contains 11 residues. Written as DNA, the CDR3 is TGTGCCACCGAGCGGAACAATGAGCAGTTCTTC. Translating it yields CATERNNEQFF.

The chain links TRBV19 to TRBJ1-5; D perhaps matches TRBD1 (6 bases). The V and J ends lost 5 bases and 7 bases respectively, with 15 bases between them. The germline gives CDR1 LNHDA, CDR2 SQIVND (reference sequence). CDR3 size: 14 residues. CDR3 residues: CASSLQGLGQPQHF. The CDR3 DNA reads TGTGCCAGTAGTCTACAGGGCTTAGGGCAGCCCCAGCATTTT.

The chain carries TRBV11-1 and TRBJ2-1; 9 positions agree with TRBD2. With 8 bases clipped from V and 3 bases from J, the junction kept 11 bases outside the gene matches. The CDR3 runs 16 residues. Germline CDR1 SGHAT, CDR2 FQDESV (reference sequence). In DNA, the CDR3 is TGTGCCAGCTCCCTCCTGGGGACTAGCTTCTACAATGAGCAGTTCTTC. Encoded protein: CASSLLGTSFYNEQFF.

The CDR3 reads CASSSATGTGELFF. The DNA for the CDR3 is TGCGCCAGCAGCTCTGCGACAGGAACAGGGGAGCTGTTTTTT. The chain carries TRBV5-1 and TRBJ2-2; D perhaps matches TRBD1 (6 bases). V was cut by 3 bases and J by 8 bases, with 14 bases left in between. Germline CDR1 SGHRS, CDR2 YFSETQ. The CDR3 has 14 residues.

This clone appeared once. The chain recombines TRBV9 with TRBJ2-5; 13 bases match TRBD2. The CDR3 length is 15 residues. Trimming removed 4 bases from V and 5 bases from J; junction bases left unmatched: 5. Looked up from germline, CDR1 is SGDLS and CDR2 is YYNGEE. The CDR3 DNA sequence: TGTGCCAGCAGCATGGGACTAGCGGGAAGGGAGACCCAGTACTTC. This encodes CASSMGLAGRETQYF.

This clone appeared once. The chain uses TRBV10-3 and TRBJ1-5; D gene unclear. Germline CDR1 is ENHRY and CDR2 is SYGVKD. The CDR3 is 13 amino acids. Trimming shortened V by 3 bases and J by 0 bases, and 3 bases separated the two germline ends. The CDR3 coding sequence is TGTGCCATCAGTGAAAATAGCAATCAGCCCCAGCATTTT. Translating gives CAISENSNQPQHF.

The V and J genes are TRBV9 and TRBJ2-2; 7 bases map to TRBD2. Looked up from germline, CDR1 is SGDLS and CDR2 is YYNGEE. The CDR3 is 16 residues long. J lost 8 bases, V lost 3 bases, and 13 bases had no gene match. The CDR3 sequence is CASSGGSGKVVGELFF. The CDR3 DNA follows: TGTGCCAGCAGCGGGGGGAGCGGGAAGGTCGTAGGGGAGCTGTTTTTT.

This chain connects TRBV7-6 to TRBJ1-3; D ambiguous. CDR3 length: 14 residues. Germline CDR1 reads SGHVS; CDR2 reads FNYEAQ. V gave up 5 bases and J gave up 0 bases, with 8 bases separating them. The CDR3 DNA follows: TGTGCCAGCAGCCATCCCAACTCTGGAAACACCATATATTTT. Protein sequence: CASSHPNSGNTIYF.

This clone was detected only a few times. The CDR3 nucleotides are TGCGCCAGCAGTCAGGGTAGGGACAGCAATCAGCCCCAGCATTTT. Amino acid sequence: CASSQGRDSNQPQHF. This chain connects TRBV23-1 to TRBJ1-5, with a tentative D call TRBD1 (5 bases). TRBV23-1 is noted as an ORF with a role that remains uncertain. The CDR3 extends over 15 amino acids. Trimming cost V 3 bases and J 1 base, with 10 bases left between them.

This chain connects TRBV27 to TRBJ2-2, with TRBD2 as a possible D gene (5 bases). CDR1 is MNHEY and CDR2 is SMNVEV in the germline V gene (reference sequence). Between the trimmed V and J ends, which lost 5 bases and 1 base, there was a span of 11 bases. This CDR3 contains 15 residues. CDR3 sequence: CASSPRTLNTGELFF. CDR3 nucleotides: TGTGCCAGCAGTCCCCGGACTTTGAACACCGGGGAGCTGTTTTTT.

This clone was detected only a few times. V gene TRBV4-3 combines with J gene TRBJ2-7; 10 bases match TRBD2. This CDR3 contains 18 residues. V lost 0 bases, J lost 4 bases, and 12 bases stayed unmatched. The germline V gene encodes CDR1 LGHNA and CDR2 YSLEER. The CDR3 nucleotides are TGCGCCAGCAGCCAAGAGAGTCCCTGGACTAGCGGTCTTTACGAGCAGTACTTC. Translated: CASSQESPWTSGLYEQYF.

The chain recombines TRBV11-3 with TRBJ1-1; unclear D gene. The CDR3 loop spans 13 amino acids. V was cut by 0 bases and J by 5 bases, with 7 bases left in between. Per the germline V gene, CDR1 is SGHNT and CDR2 is YENEEA. DNA for the CDR3: TGTGCCAGCAGCTTAGAGTTTGGGACTGAAGCTTTCTTT. Translated, it gives CASSLEFGTEAFF.

This sequence joins TRBV4-3 and TRBJ2-2; 10 nucleotides agree with TRBD1. Trimming took 1 base from V and 8 from J; bases not matched to a gene: 13. Germline V lookup: CDR1 LGHNA, CDR2 YSLEER. This CDR3 has 18 amino acids. The CDR3 protein is CASSQVPPGQGLLGELFF. CDR3 sequence (DNA): TGCGCCAGCAGCCAAGTACCACCGGGACAGGGGCTTCTAGGGGAGCTGTTTTTT.

The CDR3 protein is CASSILWTEETQYF. The CDR3 nucleotides are TGTGCCAGTAGTATCTTGTGGACAGAAGAGACCCAGTACTTC. The chain employs TRBV19 and TRBJ2-5; possible D gene TRBD1, 6 bases. Between the trimmed V and J ends, which lost 3 bases and 3 bases, there was a span of 11 bases. The CDR3 is 14 amino acids. CDR1 is LNHDA and CDR2 is SQIVND in the germline V gene (reference sequence).

As for this clone: The sample has other DNA sequences that encode this CDR3 too. This chain connects TRBV5-1 to TRBJ2-3; a possible D gene is TRBD2 (6 bases). CDR1 and CDR2 (germline): SGHRS, YFSETQ. The CDR3 is 13 residues long. Trimming took 6 bases from V and 3 from J, leaving 11 bases between them. The CDR3, as DNA: TGCGCCAGCACTCCGGAGGGTACAGATACGCAGTATTTT. This gives the protein CASTPEGTDTQYF. The variable domain in full, completed from reference TRBV5-1 and TRBJ2-3, reads KAGVTQTPRYLIKTRGQQVTLSCSPISGHRSVSWYQQTPGQGLQFLFEYFSETQRNKGNFPGRFSGRQFSNSRSEMNVSTLELGDSALYLCASTPEGTDTQYFGPGTRLTVL.

Here the CDR3 reads CASSFRGNTEAFF. The CDR3 DNA reads TGTGCCAGCAGCTTTCGGGGAAACACTGAAGCTTTCTTT. The chain uses TRBV7-9 and TRBJ1-1, with D uncertain. The CDR3 is 13 residues long. V was trimmed by 3 bases and J by 2 bases, leaving 7 bases between them. CDR1 SEHNR and CDR2 FQNEAQ come from the germline V gene (reference sequence).

V is TRBV10-3 and J is TRBJ1-3; unclear D gene. CDR1 ENHRY and CDR2 SYGVKD come from the germline V gene. The CDR3 spans 13 residues. V shed 4 bases and J shed 4 bases, with 8 bases lying between them. The CDR3 spells CAISGGKGNTIYF. The CDR3 nucleotides are TGTGCCATCAGTGGGGGAAAAGGAAACACCATATATTTT.

The J gene is TRBJ2-3, the V gene TRBV5-4; D possibly corresponds to TRBD2 (5 bases). The ends were cut back, 2 bases at V and 4 bases at J, with 14 bases in the middle. This CDR3 has 15 amino acids. Germline-derived CDR1 and CDR2 are SGHNT and YYREEE (reference sequence). CDR3 sequence (DNA): TGTGCCAGCAGCTTATTCCCGGGGTCATCAGATACGCAGTATTTT. It yields the protein CASSLFPGSSDTQYF. The full variable domain, completed using reference TRBV5-4 and TRBJ2-3, is ETGVTQSPTHLIKTRGQQVTLRCSSQSGHNTVSWYQQALGQGPQFIFQYYREEENGRGNFPPRFSGLQFPNYSSELNVNALELDDSALYLCASSLFPGSSDTQYFGPGTRLTVL.

This chain links TRBV29-1 with TRBJ1-2, with unresolved D. The germline gives CDR1 SQVTM, CDR2 ANQGSEA. This CDR3 comprises 10 residues. V lost 7 bases and J 8 bases, leaving 11 bases between the germline ends. The CDR3 protein is CSGEEDGYTF. In DNA form, the CDR3 reads TGCAGCGGGGAGGAGGACGGCTACACCTTC.